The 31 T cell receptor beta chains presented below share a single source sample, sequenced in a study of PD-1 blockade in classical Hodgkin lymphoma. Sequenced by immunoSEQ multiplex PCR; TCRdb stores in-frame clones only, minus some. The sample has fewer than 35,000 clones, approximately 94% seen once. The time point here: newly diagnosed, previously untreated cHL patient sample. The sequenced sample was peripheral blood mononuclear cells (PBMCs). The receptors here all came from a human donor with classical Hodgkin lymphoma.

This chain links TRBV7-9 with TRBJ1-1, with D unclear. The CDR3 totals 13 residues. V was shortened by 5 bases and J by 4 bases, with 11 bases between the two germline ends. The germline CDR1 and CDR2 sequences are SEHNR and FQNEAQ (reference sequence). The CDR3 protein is CASSISISTEAFF. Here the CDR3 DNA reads TGTGCCAGCAGCATATCGATTAGCACTGAAGCTTTCTTT.

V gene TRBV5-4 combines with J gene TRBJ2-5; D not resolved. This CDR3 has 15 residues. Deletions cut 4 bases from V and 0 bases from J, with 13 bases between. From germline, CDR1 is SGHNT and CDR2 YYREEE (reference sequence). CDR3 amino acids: CASSRARTDQETQYF. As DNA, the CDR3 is TGTGCCAGCAGCCGCGCTCGGACGGACCAAGAGACCCAGTACTTC.

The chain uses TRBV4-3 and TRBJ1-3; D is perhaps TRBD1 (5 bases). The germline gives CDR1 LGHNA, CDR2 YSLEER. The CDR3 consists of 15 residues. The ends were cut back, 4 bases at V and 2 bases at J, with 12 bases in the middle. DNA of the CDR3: TGCGCCAGCAGCCCGAACGGGGCGGCTGGAAACACCATATATTTT. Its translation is CASSPNGAAGNTIYF.

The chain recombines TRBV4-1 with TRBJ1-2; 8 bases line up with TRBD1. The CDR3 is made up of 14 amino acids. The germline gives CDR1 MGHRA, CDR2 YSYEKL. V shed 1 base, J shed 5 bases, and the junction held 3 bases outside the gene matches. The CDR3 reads CASSQVGTGYGYTF. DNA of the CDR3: TGCGCCAGCAGCCAAGTGGGGACAGGATATGGCTACACCTTC.

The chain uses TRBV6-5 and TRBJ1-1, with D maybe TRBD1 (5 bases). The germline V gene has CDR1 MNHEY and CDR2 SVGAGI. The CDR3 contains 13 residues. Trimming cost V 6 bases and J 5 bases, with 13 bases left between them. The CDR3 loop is CASRETWGTEAFF. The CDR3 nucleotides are TGTGCCAGCAGAGAGACGTGGGGGACTGAAGCTTTCTTT.

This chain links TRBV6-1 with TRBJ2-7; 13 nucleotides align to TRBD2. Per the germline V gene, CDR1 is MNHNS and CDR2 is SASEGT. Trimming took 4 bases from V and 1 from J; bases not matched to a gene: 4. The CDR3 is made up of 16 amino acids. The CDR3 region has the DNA TGTGCCAGCAGTGGACTAGCGGGGGGCGGTTCCTACGAGCAGTACTTC. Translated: CASSGLAGGGSYEQYF.

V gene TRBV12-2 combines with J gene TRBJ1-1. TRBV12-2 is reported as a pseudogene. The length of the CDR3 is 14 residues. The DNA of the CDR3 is TGTGCAAGTCGCTTATGGGGGGGAGACACTGAAGCTTTCTTT. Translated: CASRLWGGDTEAFF.

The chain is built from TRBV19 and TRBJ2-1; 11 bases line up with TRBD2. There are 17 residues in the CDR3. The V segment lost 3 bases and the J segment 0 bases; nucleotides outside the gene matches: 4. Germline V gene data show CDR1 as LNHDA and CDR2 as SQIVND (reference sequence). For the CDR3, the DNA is TGTGCCAGTAGTATCCATAGCGGGGGGGCCTCCTACAATGAGCAGTTCTTC. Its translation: CASSIHSGGASYNEQFF.

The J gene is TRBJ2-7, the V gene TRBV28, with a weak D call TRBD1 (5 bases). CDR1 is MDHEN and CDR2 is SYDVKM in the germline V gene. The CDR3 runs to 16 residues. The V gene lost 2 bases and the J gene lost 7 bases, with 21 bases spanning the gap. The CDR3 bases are TGTGCCAGCAGTTTAGCAGAAATCGACCGTTCAGGGGAGCAGTACTTC. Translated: CASSLAEIDRSGEQYF.

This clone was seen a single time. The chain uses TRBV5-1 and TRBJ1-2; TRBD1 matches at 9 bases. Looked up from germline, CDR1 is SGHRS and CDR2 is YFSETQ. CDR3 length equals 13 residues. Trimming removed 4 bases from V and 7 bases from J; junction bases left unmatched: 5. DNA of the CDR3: TGCGCCAGCAGCACGGGACAGGGCGGTGGCTACACCTTC. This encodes CASSTGQGGGYTF.

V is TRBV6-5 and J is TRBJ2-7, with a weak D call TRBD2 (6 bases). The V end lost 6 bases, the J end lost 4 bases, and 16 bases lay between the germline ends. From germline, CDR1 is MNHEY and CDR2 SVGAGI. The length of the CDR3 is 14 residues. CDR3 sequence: CASSLFRGSYEQYF. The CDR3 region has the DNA TGTGCCAGCAGCTTATTCCGGGGGTCGTACGAGCAGTACTTC.

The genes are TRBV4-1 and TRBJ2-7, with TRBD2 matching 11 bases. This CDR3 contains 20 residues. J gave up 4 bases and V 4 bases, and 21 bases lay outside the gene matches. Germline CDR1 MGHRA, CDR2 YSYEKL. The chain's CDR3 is CASSRTPGLAAKTRTYEQYF. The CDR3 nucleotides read TGCGCCAGCAGCCGAACCCCGGGACTAGCGGCGAAAACCCGCACTTACGAGCAGTACTTC.

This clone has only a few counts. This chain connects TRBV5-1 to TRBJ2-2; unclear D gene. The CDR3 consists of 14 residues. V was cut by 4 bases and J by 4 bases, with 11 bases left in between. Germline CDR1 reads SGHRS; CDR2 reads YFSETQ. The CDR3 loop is CASSIPIGTGELFF. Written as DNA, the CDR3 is TGCGCCAGCAGCATACCGATTGGCACCGGGGAGCTGTTTTTT.

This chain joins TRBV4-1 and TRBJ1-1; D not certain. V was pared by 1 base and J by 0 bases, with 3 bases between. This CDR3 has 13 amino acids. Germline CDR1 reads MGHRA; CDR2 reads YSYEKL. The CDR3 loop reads CASSQVLNTEAFF. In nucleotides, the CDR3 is TGCGCCAGCAGCCAAGTATTGAACACTGAAGCTTTCTTT.

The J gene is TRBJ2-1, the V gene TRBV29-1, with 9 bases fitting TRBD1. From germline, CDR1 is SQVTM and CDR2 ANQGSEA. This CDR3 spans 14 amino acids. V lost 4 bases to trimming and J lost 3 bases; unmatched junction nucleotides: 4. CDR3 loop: CSVARDRVYNEQFF. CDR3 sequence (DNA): TGCAGCGTTGCCCGGGACAGGGTCTACAATGAGCAGTTCTTC.

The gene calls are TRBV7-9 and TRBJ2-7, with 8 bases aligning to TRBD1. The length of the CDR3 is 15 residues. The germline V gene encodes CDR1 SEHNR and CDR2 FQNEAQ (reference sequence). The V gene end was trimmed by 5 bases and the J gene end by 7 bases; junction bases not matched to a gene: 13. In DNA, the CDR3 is TGTGCCAGCAGCCCCGCCGGACAGGGATTTGGAGAGCAGTACTTC. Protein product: CASSPAGQGFGEQYF. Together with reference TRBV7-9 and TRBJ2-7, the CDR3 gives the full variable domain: DTGVSQNPRHKITKRGQNVTFRCDPISEHNRLYWYRQTLGQGPEFLTYFQNEAQLEKSRLLSDRFSAERPKGSFSTLEIQRTEQGDSAMYLCASSPAGQGFGEQYFGPGTRLTVT.

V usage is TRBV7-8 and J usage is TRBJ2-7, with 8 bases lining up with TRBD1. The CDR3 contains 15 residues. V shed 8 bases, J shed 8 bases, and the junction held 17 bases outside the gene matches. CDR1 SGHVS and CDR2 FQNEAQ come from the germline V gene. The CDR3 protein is CASAPIRDRPPKQYF. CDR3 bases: TGTGCCAGCGCCCCCATCCGGGACAGGCCTCCCAAGCAGTACTTC.

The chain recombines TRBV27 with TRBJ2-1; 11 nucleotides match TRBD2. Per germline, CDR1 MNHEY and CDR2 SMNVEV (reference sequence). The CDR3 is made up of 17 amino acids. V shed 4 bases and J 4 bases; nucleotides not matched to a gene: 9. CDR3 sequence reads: CASSSPSTSGAYNEQFF. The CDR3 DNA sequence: TGTGCCAGCAGTTCCCCTTCGACTAGCGGGGCGTACAATGAGCAGTTCTTC.

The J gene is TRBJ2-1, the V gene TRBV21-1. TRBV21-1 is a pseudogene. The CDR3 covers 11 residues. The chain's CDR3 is CASSKPAEQFF. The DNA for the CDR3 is TGTGCCAGCAGCAAACCGGCTGAGCAGTTCTTC.

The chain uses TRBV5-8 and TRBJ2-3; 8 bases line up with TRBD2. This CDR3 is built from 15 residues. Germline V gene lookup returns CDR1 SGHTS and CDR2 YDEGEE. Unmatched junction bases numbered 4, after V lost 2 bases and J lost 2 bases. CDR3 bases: TGTGCCAGCAGCTTAACTAGCGGACCCACAGATACGCAGTATTTT. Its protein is CASSLTSGPTDTQYF.

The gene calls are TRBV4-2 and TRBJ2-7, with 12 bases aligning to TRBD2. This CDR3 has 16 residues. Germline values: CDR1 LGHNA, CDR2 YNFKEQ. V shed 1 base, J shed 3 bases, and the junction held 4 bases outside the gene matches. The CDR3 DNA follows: TGTGCCAGCAGCCAAGTAATGACTAGCGGGGGCTACGAGCAGTACTTC. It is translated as CASSQVMTSGGYEQYF.

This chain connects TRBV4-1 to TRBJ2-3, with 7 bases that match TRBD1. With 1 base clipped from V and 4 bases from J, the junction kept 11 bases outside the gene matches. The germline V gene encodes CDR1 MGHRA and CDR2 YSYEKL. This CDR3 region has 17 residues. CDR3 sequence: CASSQGRGLGGSDTQYF. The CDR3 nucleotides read TGCGCCAGCAGCCAAGGCAGGGGCCTAGGGGGCTCAGATACGCAGTATTTT.

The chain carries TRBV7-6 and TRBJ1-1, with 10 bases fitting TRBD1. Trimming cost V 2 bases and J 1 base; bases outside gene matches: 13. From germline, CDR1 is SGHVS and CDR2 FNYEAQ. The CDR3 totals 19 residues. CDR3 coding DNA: TGTGCCAGCAGCTTAAGGAGACAGGGGGCTTCCATGGCGAACACTGAAGCTTTCTTT. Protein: CASSLRRQGASMANTEAFF.

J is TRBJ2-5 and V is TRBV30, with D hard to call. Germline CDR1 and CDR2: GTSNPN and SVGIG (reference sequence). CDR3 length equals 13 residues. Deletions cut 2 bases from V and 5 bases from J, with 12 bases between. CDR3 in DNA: TGTGCCTGGAGTTTAGGGATCCGGGAGACCCAGTACTTC. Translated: CAWSLGIRETQYF.

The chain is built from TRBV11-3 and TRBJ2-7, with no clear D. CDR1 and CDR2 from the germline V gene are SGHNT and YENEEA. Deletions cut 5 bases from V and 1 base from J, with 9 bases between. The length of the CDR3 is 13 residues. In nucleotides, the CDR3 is TGTGCCAGCAGCCACCAGGATTCCTACGAGCAGTACTTC. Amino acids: CASSHQDSYEQYF.

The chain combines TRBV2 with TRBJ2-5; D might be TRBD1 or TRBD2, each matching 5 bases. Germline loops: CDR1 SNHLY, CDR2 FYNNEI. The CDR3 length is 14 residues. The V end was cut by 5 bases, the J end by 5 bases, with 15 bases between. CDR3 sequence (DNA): TGTGCCAGCAGTCGGGACCGAAGGCCGGAGACCCAGTACTTC. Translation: CASSRDRRPETQYF.

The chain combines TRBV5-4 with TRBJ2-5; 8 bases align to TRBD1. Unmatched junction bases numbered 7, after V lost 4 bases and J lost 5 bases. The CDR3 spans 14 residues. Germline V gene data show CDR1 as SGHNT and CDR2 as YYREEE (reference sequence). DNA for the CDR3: TGTGCCAGCAGCCTCGGACAGGGCTGGGAGACCCAGTACTTC. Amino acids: CASSLGQGWETQYF. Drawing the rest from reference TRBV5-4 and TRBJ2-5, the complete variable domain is ETGVTQSPTHLIKTRGQQVTLRCSSQSGHNTVSWYQQALGQGPQFIFQYYREEENGRGNFPPRFSGLQFPNYSSELNVNALELDDSALYLCASSLGQGWETQYFGPGTRLLVL.

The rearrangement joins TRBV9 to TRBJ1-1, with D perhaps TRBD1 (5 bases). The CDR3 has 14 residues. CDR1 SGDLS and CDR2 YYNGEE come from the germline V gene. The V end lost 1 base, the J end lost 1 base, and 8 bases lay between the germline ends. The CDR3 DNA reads TGTGCCAGCAGCGTACTCGGGGCGAACACTGAAGCTTTCTTT. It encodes CASSVLGANTEAFF.

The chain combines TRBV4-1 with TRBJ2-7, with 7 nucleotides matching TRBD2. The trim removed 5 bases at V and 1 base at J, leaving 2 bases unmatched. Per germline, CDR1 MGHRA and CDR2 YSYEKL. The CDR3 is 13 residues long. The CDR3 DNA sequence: TGCGCCAGCAGCGAGGGACTATCCTACGAGCAGTACTTC. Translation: CASSEGLSYEQYF.

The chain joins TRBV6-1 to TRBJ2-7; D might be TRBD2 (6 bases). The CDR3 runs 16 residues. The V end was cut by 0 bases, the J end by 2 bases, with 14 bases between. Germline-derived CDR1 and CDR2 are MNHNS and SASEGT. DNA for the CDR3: TGTGCCAGCAGTGAAGCGGCGGGGAGTGGGGCCTACGAGCAGTACTTC. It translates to CASSEAAGSGAYEQYF.

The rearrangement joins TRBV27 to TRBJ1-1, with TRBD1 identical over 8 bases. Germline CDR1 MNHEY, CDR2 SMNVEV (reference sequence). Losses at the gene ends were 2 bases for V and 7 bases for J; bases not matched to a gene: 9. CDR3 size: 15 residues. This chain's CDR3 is CASSLQGARGNEAFF. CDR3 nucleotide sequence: TGTGCCAGCAGTTTACAGGGGGCGCGGGGAAATGAAGCTTTCTTT.